These T cell receptor beta chains were read from a single sample in a study of T cells after yellow fever vaccination. TCRdb re-derived calls from the 5' RACE reads in MiXCR, one entry per CDR3 protein. The sample shows approximately 550,000 distinct CDR3 sequences, less than 20% of them seen only once. Sequencing used PBMCs, obtained 15 days after the yellow fever booster vaccination. The receptors were gathered from a man aged 25-45 years who received the YFV17D yellow fever vaccine. CDR3s include the opening cysteine and the closing phenylalanine or tryptophan. D genes are given only for firm matches. The size entry is marked missing in some rows and otherwise reads once, few, many or a size class.

TRBJ2-7 TRBV28 TRBD2 NA 15 TGTGCCAGCAGACGACTAGCGGGAGAGAATTACGAGCAGTACTTC CASRRLAGENYEQYF
TRBJ2-7 TRBV20-1 NA NA 11 TGCAGTGCCTCGTCCCTCGGCGAGCAGTACTTC CSASSLGEQYF
TRBJ2-1 TRBV7-2 TRBD2 NA 17 TGTGCCAGCAGCCCGCACGGGGGCACTAGCGGGAGTCGAGAGCAGTTCTTC CASSPHGGTSGSREQFF
TRBJ2-1 TRBV5-1 NA NA 14 TGCGCCAGCAGCTTGGATGCTAGCAGTAATGAGCAGTTCTTC CASSLDASSNEQFF
TRBJ2-6 TRBV4-3 NA few 16 TGCGCCAGCAGCCAAGATAGCGCCTCTGGGGCCAACGTCCTGACTTTC CASSQDSASGANVLTF
TRBJ2-5 TRBV2 TRBD1 NA 15 TGTGCCACCAGAGGACAGGGCTTATTAGGGGAGACCCAGTACTTC CATRGQGLLGETQYF
TRBJ1-2 TRBV5-1 NA few 13 TGCGCCAGCAGCACGGACGGGAGATATGGCTACACCTTC CASSTDGRYGYTF
TRBJ2-5 TRBV5-1 NA NA 13 TGCGCCAGCAGAAAGGAATGGAGAGAGACCCAGTACTTC CASRKEWRETQYF
TRBJ2-1 TRBV7-9 NA NA 14 TGTGCCAGCAGCTTAGTCGCTGGGCCCCATGAGCAGTTCTTC CASSLVAGPHEQFF
TRBJ2-1 TRBV5-1 NA few 13 TGCGCCAGCGGCCCCTCCGGGGCGCATGAGCAGTTCTTC CASGPSGAHEQFF
TRBJ1-2 TRBV7-2 NA NA 15 TGTGCCAGCAGCTTAGATCAGGGATCCTACTATGGCTACACCTTC CASSLDQGSYYGYTF
TRBJ2-5 TRBV29-1 NA NA 12 TGCAGCGTTCAAGCGGCCGAAAAGACCCAGTACTTC CSVQAAEKTQYF
TRBJ2-7 TRBV7-2 TRBD2 NA 13 TGTGCCAGCAGCCACTCCAGCGGGAGGGAGCAGTACTTC CASSHSSGREQYF
TRBJ2-7 TRBV28 NA few 13 TGTGCCAGCAGACCTACCCTGAGTCACGAGCAGTACTTC CASRPTLSHEQYF
TRBJ2-1 TRBV20-1 NA few 13 TGCAGTGTCCAGGAGCCCTCCTACAATGAGCAGTTCTTC CSVQEPSYNEQFF
TRBJ1-1 TRBV25-1 TRBD1 NA 15 TGTGCCAGCAAGGATTCGGACAGGGGGAACACTGAAGCTTTCTTT CASKDSDRGNTEAFF
TRBJ2-3 TRBV2 NA few 13 TGTGCCAGCAGTGAAGGGTTCCGCGATACGCAGTATTTT CASSEGFRDTQYF
TRBJ2-1 TRBV2 TRBD2 NA 15 TGTGCCAGCAGCGACGGGACTAGCGGATACAATGAGCAGTTCTTC CASSDGTSGYNEQFF
TRBJ2-7 TRBV12-3/TRBV12-4 TRBD1 NA 16 TGTGCCAGCGCTAAACGGGGGACAGGGGGAGGCTACGAGCAGTACTTC CASAKRGTGGGYEQYF
TRBJ2-7 TRBV28 NA few 14 TGTGCCAGCAGAACGGGACCGGACAATTACGAGCAGTACTTC CASRTGPDNYEQYF
TRBJ2-3 TRBV28 NA NA 13 TGTGCCAGCACCGCCCAGGGCCCAGATACGCAGTATTTT CASTAQGPDTQYF
TRBJ1-1 TRBV7-6 NA NA 17 TGTGCCAGCAGCCCCCTCGTGGGTGCCGCCCTGAACACTGAAGCTTTCTTT CASSPLVGAALNTEAFF
TRBJ2-7 TRBV10-3 TRBD2 NA 14 TGTGCCATCAGTGATGGGACTAGCGGCTACGAGCAGTACTTC CAISDGTSGYEQYF
TRBJ2-3 TRBV11-3 TRBD2 NA 16 TGTGCCAGCAGCTCACCCCTAGCGGGAGTAACAGATACGCAGTATTTT CASSSPLAGVTDTQYF
TRBJ1-2 TRBV20-1 NA NA 14 TGCAGTGCTAGTATCGGCAGAACAGTCAATGGCTACACCTTC CSASIGRTVNGYTF
TRBJ2-3 TRBV20-1 NA many 11 TGCAGTGCTAAACCGGGACTCCAACAGTATTTT CSAKPGLQQYF
TRBJ1-4 TRBV18 NA NA 15 TGTGCCAGCTCACCAAGGGGAACAACTAATGAAAAACTGTTTTTT CASSPRGTTNEKLFF
TRBJ2-7 TRBV7-6 NA NA 13 TGTGCCAGCAGCTTCCCCCTCAGCTACGAGCAGTACTTC CASSFPLSYEQYF
TRBJ2-1 TRBV7-2 TRBD2 few 15 TGTGCCAGCAGCTTAATTGGGGGGAGGGCCAATGAGCAGTTCTTC CASSLIGGRANEQFF
TRBJ1-5 TRBV19 NA NA 15 TGTGCCAGTAGTATGCGGGGTAGGGCTTCTCAGCCCCAGCATTTT CASSMRGRASQPQHF
TRBJ1-1 TRBV15 NA NA 15 TGTGCCACCAGCAGAGCAGACAGCGTGAACACTGAAGCTTTCTTT CATSRADSVNTEAFF
TRBJ2-3 TRBV4-1 NA NA 14 TGCGCCAGCAGCCCCACGTTTCTCACAGATACGCAGTATTTT CASSPTFLTDTQYF
TRBJ2-7 TRBV6-2/TRBV6-3 NA NA 13 TGTGCCAGCAGTCCAGGGGAAGTGGCAGAGCAGTACTTC CASSPGEVAEQYF
TRBJ2-7 TRBV10-2 TRBD2 NA 14 TGCGCCAGCAGGGAACTAGCGGGGGCCTACGAGCAGTACTTC CASRELAGAYEQYF
TRBJ2-1 TRBV7-8 NA few 15 TGTGCCAGCAGCTTAGTGCGTACCTCCCACAATGAGCAGTTCTTC CASSLVRTSHNEQFF
TRBJ2-7 TRBV12-5 TRBD2 NA 18 TGTGCTAGTGGTTTATCTAACGTACTAGCGGGATCGGTCTACGAGCAGTACTTC CASGLSNVLAGSVYEQYF
TRBJ1-2 TRBV5-6 TRBD1 NA 13 TGTGCCAGCAGCAGGACAGGCCTCTATGGCTACACCTTC CASSRTGLYGYTF
TRBJ2-1 TRBV5-1 TRBD2 few 15 TGCGCCAGCAGCGAGACTAGCGGGAAAATCAATGAGCAGTTCTTC CASSETSGKINEQFF
TRBJ2-3 TRBV29-1 NA NA 12 TGCAGCGTTGACTCGATCACAGATACGCAGTATTTT CSVDSITDTQYF
TRBJ2-1 TRBV27 NA once 13 TGTGCCAGCAGTCCCCTCTCCCCCACGGGGCAGTTATTC CASSPLSPTGQLF
TRBJ2-2 TRBV24-1 NA few 14 TGTGCCACCAGTGAGGGAGCGAACACCGGGGAGCTGTTTTTT CATSEGANTGELFF